This is a list of T cell receptor beta chains from one sample in a study of T cell responses to AZD1222 COVID-19 vaccine. Sequencing used immunoSEQ multiplex PCR; TCRdb keeps in-frame clones, though not all of them. Of approximately 72,000 clones listed, about nine tenths are singletons. The sequencing used peripheral blood, collected 28 days after the second AZD1222 dose. These receptors were obtained from an adult who received the AZD1222 COVID-19 vaccine. Both conserved end residues are part of each CDR3. Fields, in order: V gene, D gene, clone size, J gene, CDR3 protein, CDR3 DNA. A D gene is named only where the DNA matches it firmly. For some rows the clone size is stated as once, few or many, or as a class when expanded; others skip it.

v_gene: TRBV11-2
d_gene: TRBD2
abundance: few
j_gene: TRBJ2-7
CDR3aa: CASSYAQGGSEQYF
CDR3nt: TGTGCCAGCAGCTACGCCCAGGGCGGGAGCGAGCAGTACTTC

v_gene: TRBV7-8
d_gene: -
abundance: -
j_gene: TRBJ2-5
CDR3aa: CASSPTLIEETQYF
CDR3nt: TGTGCCAGCAGCCCGACACTTATCGAAGAGACCCAGTACTTC

v_gene: TRBV18
d_gene: TRBD1
abundance: -
j_gene: TRBJ1-6
CDR3aa: CASSRTGEDSPLHF
CDR3nt: TGTGCCAGCTCCCGGACAGGGGAGGATTCACCCCTCCACTTT

v_gene: TRBV7-6
d_gene: TRBD1
abundance: -
j_gene: TRBJ2-7
CDR3aa: CASSLRATGKASEQYF
CDR3nt: TGTGCCAGCAGCTTAAGGGCGACAGGGAAGGCGTCCGAGCAGTACTTC

v_gene: TRBV27
d_gene: -
abundance: -
j_gene: TRBJ1-2
CDR3aa: CASAITSNYGYTF
CDR3nt: TGTGCCAGCGCCATTACATCTAACTATGGCTACACCTTC

v_gene: TRBV6-1
d_gene: -
abundance: -
j_gene: TRBJ1-3
CDR3aa: CASSEPYSGNTIYF
CDR3nt: TGTGCCAGCAGTGAACCCTACTCTGGAAACACCATATATTTT

v_gene: TRBV10-3
d_gene: TRBD2
abundance: -
j_gene: TRBJ2-2
CDR3aa: CAIGVAGSDGELFF
CDR3nt: TGTGCCATCGGGGTAGCGGGATCAGACGGGGAGCTGTTTTTT

v_gene: TRBV14
d_gene: -
abundance: few
j_gene: TRBJ1-5
CDR3aa: CASSQERDQPQHF
CDR3nt: TGTGCCAGCAGCCAAGAGAGGGATCAGCCCCAGCATTTT

v_gene: TRBV3-1/TRBV3-2
d_gene: TRBD2
abundance: -
j_gene: TRBJ2-1
CDR3aa: CASSQPGTSVYNEQFF
CDR3nt: TGTGCCAGCAGCCAACCCGGGACTAGCGTCTACAATGAGCAGTTCTTC

v_gene: TRBV5-8
d_gene: -
abundance: -
j_gene: TRBJ1-6
CDR3aa: CASSLNRATDSPLHF
CDR3nt: TGTGCCAGCAGCTTAAACCGGGCCACAGATTCACCCCTCCACTTT

v_gene: TRBV2
d_gene: -
abundance: -
j_gene: TRBJ2-7
CDR3aa: CAGGGRREQYF
CDR3nt: TGTGCCGGAGGGGGCCGGCGCGAGCAGTACTTC

v_gene: TRBV30
d_gene: -
abundance: -
j_gene: TRBJ2-1
CDR3aa: CAWSVPGEQFF
CDR3nt: TGTGCCTGGAGTGTACCGGGTGAGCAGTTCTTC

v_gene: TRBV11-2
d_gene: -
abundance: -
j_gene: TRBJ2-3
CDR3aa: CASSQINSARTDTQYF
CDR3nt: TGTGCCAGCAGCCAGATAAATAGCGCCCGCACAGATACGCAGTATTTT

v_gene: TRBV7-6
d_gene: TRBD1
abundance: -
j_gene: TRBJ2-2
CDR3aa: CASSLGQAIAGELFF
CDR3nt: TGTGCCAGCAGCTTGGGACAGGCAATCGCCGGGGAGCTGTTTTTT

v_gene: TRBV11-2
d_gene: -
abundance: -
j_gene: TRBJ1-3
CDR3aa: CASSLGGHSGNTIYF
CDR3nt: TGTGCCAGCAGCTTAGGGGGGCACTCTGGAAACACCATATATTTT

v_gene: TRBV27
d_gene: -
abundance: -
j_gene: TRBJ1-6
CDR3aa: CASSLISRDGNPYNSPLHF
CDR3nt: TGTGCCAGCAGTCTAATCTCCCGGGACGGAAATCCCTATAATTCACCCCTCCACTTT

v_gene: TRBV7-2
d_gene: TRBD1
abundance: -
j_gene: TRBJ2-4
CDR3aa: CASKRQGVENIQYF
CDR3nt: TGTGCCAGCAAGCGACAGGGGGTAGAAAACATTCAGTACTTC

v_gene: TRBV2
d_gene: -
abundance: once
j_gene: TRBJ1-2
CDR3aa: CASSPHHGGNYGYTF
CDR3nt: TGTGCCAGCAGTCCCCACCACGGAGGCAACTATGGCTACACCTTC

v_gene: TRBV9
d_gene: TRBD1
abundance: -
j_gene: TRBJ2-7
CDR3aa: CASSPGTGVSEQYF
CDR3nt: TGTGCCAGCAGCCCCGGGACAGGGGTTTCCGAGCAGTACTTC